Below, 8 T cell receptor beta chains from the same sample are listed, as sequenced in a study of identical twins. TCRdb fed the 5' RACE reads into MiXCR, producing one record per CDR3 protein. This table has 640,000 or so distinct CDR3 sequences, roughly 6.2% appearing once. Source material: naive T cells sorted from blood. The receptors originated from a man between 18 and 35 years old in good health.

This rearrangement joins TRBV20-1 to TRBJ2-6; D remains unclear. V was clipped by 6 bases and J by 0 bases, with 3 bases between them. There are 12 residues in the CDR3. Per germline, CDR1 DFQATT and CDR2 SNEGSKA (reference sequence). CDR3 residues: CSALSGANVLTF. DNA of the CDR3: TGCAGTGCCCTCTCTGGGGCCAACGTCCTGACTTTC.

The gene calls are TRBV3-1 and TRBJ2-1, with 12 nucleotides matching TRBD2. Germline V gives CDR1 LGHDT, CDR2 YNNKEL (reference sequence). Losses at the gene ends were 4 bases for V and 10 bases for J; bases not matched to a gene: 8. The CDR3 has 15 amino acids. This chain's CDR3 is CASSLGTSGWGEQFF. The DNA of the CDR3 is TGTGCCAGCAGCCTTGGGACTAGCGGGTGGGGGGAGCAGTTCTTC.

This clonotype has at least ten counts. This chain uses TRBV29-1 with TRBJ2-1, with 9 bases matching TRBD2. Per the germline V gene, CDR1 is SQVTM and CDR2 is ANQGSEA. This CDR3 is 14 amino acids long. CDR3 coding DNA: TGCAGTGGACTAGCGCGTACCCTTTACAATGAGCAGTTCTTC. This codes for CSGLARTLYNEQFF.

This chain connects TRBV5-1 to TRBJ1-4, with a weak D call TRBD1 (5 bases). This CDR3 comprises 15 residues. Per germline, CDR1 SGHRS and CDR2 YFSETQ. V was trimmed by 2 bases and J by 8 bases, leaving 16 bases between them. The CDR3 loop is CASSLRRGQGEKLFF. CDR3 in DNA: TGCGCCAGCAGCTTACGAAGGGGTCAAGGGGAAAAACTGTTTTTT.

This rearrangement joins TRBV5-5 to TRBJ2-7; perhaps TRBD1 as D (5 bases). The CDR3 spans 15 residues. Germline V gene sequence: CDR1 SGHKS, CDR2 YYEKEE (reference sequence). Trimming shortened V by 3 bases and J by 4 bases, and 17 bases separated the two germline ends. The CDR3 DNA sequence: TGTGCCAGCAGCTCCTCTCCTAGGGGATTATACGAGCAGTACGTC. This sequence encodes CASSSSPRGLYEQYV.

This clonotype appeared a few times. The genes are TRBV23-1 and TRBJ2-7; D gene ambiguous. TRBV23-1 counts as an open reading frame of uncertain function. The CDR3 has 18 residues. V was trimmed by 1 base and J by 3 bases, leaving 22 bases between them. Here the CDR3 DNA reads TGCGCCAGCAGTCAATTCCTACACGGCCCCTGGTTGTTCTACGAGCAGTACTTC. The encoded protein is CASSQFLHGPWLFYEQYF.

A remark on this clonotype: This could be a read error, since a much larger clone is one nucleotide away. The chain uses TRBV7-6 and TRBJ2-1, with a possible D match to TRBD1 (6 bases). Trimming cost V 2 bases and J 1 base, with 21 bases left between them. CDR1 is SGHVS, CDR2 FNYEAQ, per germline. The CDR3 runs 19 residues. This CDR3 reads CASSLRGSSRTESYNEQFF. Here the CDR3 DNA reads TGTGCCAGCAGCTTAAGGGGGTCGAGTAGGACGGAGTCCTACAATGAGCAGTTCTTC.

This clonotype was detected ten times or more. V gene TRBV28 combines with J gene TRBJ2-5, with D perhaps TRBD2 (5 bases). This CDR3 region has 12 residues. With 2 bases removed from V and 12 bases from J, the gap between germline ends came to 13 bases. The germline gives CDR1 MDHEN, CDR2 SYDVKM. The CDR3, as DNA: TGTGCCAGCAGTTTAAGTCTCGGGGAAGAGTACTTC. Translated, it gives CASSLSLGEEYF.